The present T cell receptor (beta chain) was sequenced within a study of primary melanoma T cells and metastatic recurrence. Study in general: Primary melanomas here were stage T2 to T4, over 1 mm thick. Broader study findings: Primary melanomas may harbor an effective T-cell antitumor response, authors suggested. The tumor T-cell fraction reportedly predicted progression-free survival independently of thickness, ulceration, mitotic rate and age.

The assay was immunoSEQ multiplex PCR, and TCRdb's table has in-frame clones only and misses some. The sample shows roughly 600 clones, about 78% of them seen only once. A note on this clone: The antigen is unknown.

The V and J ends lost 10 bases and 3 bases, in that order; junction bases with no gene match: 6. The CDR3 consists of 13 residues. The TCR originated in a human donor with melanoma. Sequencing was performed on melanoma tumor tissue. The V gene is TRBV23-1, the J gene TRBJ2-3, with 8 bases fitting TRBD1. TRBV23-1 is treated as an ORF (open reading frame) with a function not yet certain. This CDR3 is CATQGARTDTQYF. CDR3 DNA sequence: TGCGCCACCCAGGGGGCCAGGACAGATACGCAGTATTTT.